This T cell receptor (beta chain) was captured in a study of shared clonotypes between healthy human individuals. Looking at the study overall: Participating donors consisted of two women and a few men aged 18 to 49.

CD45RO negativity and positive selection for CCR7 defined naive CD8 cells, a population that excluded terminally differentiated effector memory CD45RA+ cells. Comments on this clone: Its antigen is as yet unknown.

Generated by immunoSEQ multiplex PCR, the TCRdb table keeps only in-frame clones and is missing some. The sample lists about 600,000 clones; roughly 98% were seen once. Findings and caveats of the study: Larger estimated richness was generally recorded for naive subsets relative to memory subsets. Incompleteness in sorted-subset sequencing, despite large depth, was shown by rarefaction.

The sequenced material came from naive CD8+ T cells sorted from blood. The TCR originated in a young man in good health.

CDR3 nucleotides: TGTGCCAGCGGACACAGGGGAATGAACACTGAAGCTTTCTTT. Its translation: CASGHRGMNTEAFF. V usage is TRBV7-9 and J usage is TRBJ1-1, with 7 bases matching TRBD1. Trimming cost V 8 bases and J 0 bases; bases outside gene matches: 6. Germline CDR1 reads SEHNR; CDR2 reads FQNEAQ (reference sequence). CDR3 size: 14 residues.